The following is a T cell receptor (beta chain) sequence with its context. The target antigen is unknown. 5' RACE that incorporated UMI labels was used to prepare the TRB cDNA libraries. Reprocessing the 5' RACE reads, TCRdb reports a single entry for every CDR3 protein and omits DNA. This table lists some 130,000 distinct CDR3 sequences. The sample originates from a study of CXCR3-negative and CXCR3-positive naive CD8 T cells. Study observations and caveats: CXCR3 expression partially decreased after cryopreservation; most assays used fresh PBMCs. Surface CD5 was comparable between naive subsets; TCR strength was inferred from TRB CDR3 properties. Higher TRB CDR3 hydrophobicity marked CXCR3-positive naive cells relative to CXCR3-negative naive cells.

Sequenced material: naive CXCR3+ CD8+ T cells from blood. The subset denotes: CD45RO-CCR7+CD27+CD95- naive CD8+ T cells expressing CXCR3 (TNR3+). The receptor was isolated from a human donor in good health. Some clones in this sample may be carry-over from other donors' samples.

The CDR3 here is CASSQDLSGGNEQFF. The chain links TRBV4-3 to TRBJ2-1; TCRdb lists TRBD1, though no DNA is available to test this call. Per germline, CDR1 LGHNA and CDR2 YSLEER. The CDR3 is 15 amino acids.